This TCR beta chain originates from a study of post-analysis software for immune sequencing data. This clonotype was seen at least ten times. Its antigen is undetermined. This CDR3 spans 16 amino acids. V shed 6 bases and J shed 5 bases, with 20 bases lying between them. CDR1 MNHNY and CDR2 SVGAGI come from the germline V gene (reference sequence). Carried by the TCR beta cDNA libraries were unique molecular identifiers. T cells numbering about 0.85 to 10 million yielded 500,000 or so cDNA molecules. TCRdb used MiXCR to reprocess the PCR reads, holding one entry per CDR3 protein. The sample lists hundreds of thousands of distinct CDR3 sequences; about 38% were seen once. Broader study findings: TRBV segments more frequent in patients than in controls numbered roughly 5 and included TRBV5-6, TRBV5-1 and TRBV20-1.

The V call is TRBV6-6, the J call TRBJ2-1; D perhaps matches TRBD2 (6 bases). The sample was blood. This sequence was found in a girl between 5 and 17 years old with multiple sclerosis. In nucleotides, the CDR3 is TGTGCCAGCAGACCCGAGCGGGCATGGCCGAACAATGAGCAGTTCTTC. This encodes CASRPERAWPNNEQFF.